Below, 27 T cell receptor beta chains from the same sample are listed, as sequenced in a study of CD8 T cells in ankylosing spondylitis (TCRdb year 2017). What the authors observed across the whole study: Blood from ankylosing spondylitis patients appeared to be characterized by a TCR beta motif composed of roughly eight highly homologous amino acid variants.

These receptors have no known antigen. The method was 5' RACE. Instrument on record: Illumina HiSeq 2500. TCRdb ran its own pipeline on the public reads, namely fastp trimming at Q25 and MiXCR clone calling, and kept in-frame beta chains. Rows are combined by CDR3 protein, so each entry shows the most common genes and DNA. This sample gives about 800,000 distinct CDR3 sequences in total; about an eighth of them show up just once. The ten largest clones represent roughly 0.51% of the sample. The sample taken for sequencing was blood, either unsorted or a sorted T cell fraction (not recorded which). These receptors were obtained from a male donor with ankylosing spondylitis.

This clonotype was observed many times. This chain uses TRBV6-5 with TRBJ1-2, with D uncertain. CDR3 length: 15 amino acids. Germline CDR1 reads MNHEY; CDR2 reads SVGAGI. The V and J ends lost 0 bases and 2 bases respectively, with 10 bases between them. CDR3 coding DNA: TGTGCCAGCAGTTACTCACTCGTCCCAAACTATGGCTACACCTTC. Translating it yields CASSYSLVPNYGYTF.

The chain couples TRBV20-1 to TRBJ1-1, with D maybe TRBD1 (5 bases). The CDR3 is made up of 13 amino acids. Trimming stripped 4 bases from V and 1 base from J, with 10 bases between. Per germline, CDR1 DFQATT and CDR2 SNEGSKA (reference sequence). CDR3 region: CSAIGGPNTEAFF. CDR3 bases: TGCAGTGCTATTGGGGGTCCGAACACTGAAGCTTTCTTT.

CDR3 in DNA: TGCGCCAGCACGGATCCCTCCAGGGGTACCGGGGAGCTGTTTTTT. Its translation: CASTDPSRGTGELFF. V and J are TRBV5-1 and TRBJ2-2, with D possibly matching TRBD1 (6 bases). Germline-derived CDR1 and CDR2 are SGHRS and YFSETQ. The CDR3 length is 15 residues. V was cut by 6 bases and J by 5 bases, with 17 bases left in between.

The genes are TRBV7-2 and TRBJ2-5; D is uncertain. Trimming took 6 bases from V and 5 from J, leaving 10 bases between them. Per germline, CDR1 SGHTA and CDR2 FQGNSA. The CDR3 covers 12 residues. CDR3 DNA sequence: TGTGCCAGCAGTTCGCCGGCGGAGACCCAGTACTTC. It yields the protein CASSSPAETQYF.

This clonotype showed up just a few times. This CDR3 is CSASRDSYNEQFF. CDR3 sequence (DNA): TGCAGTGCTAGTAGGGACTCCTACAATGAGCAGTTCTTC. The genes are TRBV20-1 and TRBJ2-1, with unresolved D. The CDR3 totals 13 residues. Germline V CDR1 and CDR2: DFQATT, SNEGSKA (reference sequence). V lost 3 bases and J 0 bases, leaving 6 bases between the germline ends.

The chain joins TRBV27 to TRBJ1-2; TRBD1 matches 10 bases. From germline, CDR1 is MNHEY and CDR2 SMNVEV (reference sequence). The V and J ends lost 2 bases and 2 bases, in that order; junction bases with no gene match: 2. This CDR3 comprises 15 residues. This chain's CDR3 is CASSLLGQGNYGYTF. DNA of the CDR3: TGTGCCAGCAGTTTACTGGGACAGGGGAACTATGGCTACACCTTC.

The chain joins TRBV24-1 to TRBJ2-3; either TRBD1 or TRBD2 may supply D (5 bases each). Deletions cut 3 bases from V and 7 bases from J, with 19 bases between. CDR1 is KGHDR, CDR2 SFDVKD, per germline. This CDR3 has 16 residues. The CDR3 spells CATSDPGTLGGHTQYF. The CDR3 nucleotides are TGTGCCACCAGTGATCCCGGGACCCTTGGGGGTCATACGCAGTATTTT.

In its sample, this clonotype was seen many times. V and J are TRBV7-2 and TRBJ2-5, with D possibly being TRBD1 (6 bases). The CDR3 sequence is 14 residues long. Germline V gene lookup returns CDR1 SGHTA and CDR2 FQGNSA. The V and J ends lost 5 bases and 3 bases respectively, with 13 bases between them. The CDR3 sequence: CASSRDRLEETQYF. CDR3 sequence (DNA): TGTGCCAGCAGCCGCGACAGGTTAGAAGAGACCCAGTACTTC.

The chain is built from TRBV20-1 and TRBJ2-1; 8 positions agree with TRBD2. This CDR3 is built from 18 residues. Trimming cost V 2 bases and J 4 bases; bases outside gene matches: 16. Germline-derived CDR1 and CDR2 are DFQATT and SNEGSKA (reference sequence). The CDR3 is CSARTLDGGEGRYNEQFF. Written as DNA, the CDR3 is TGCAGTGCTAGAACCTTGGACGGGGGGGAAGGACGATACAATGAGCAGTTCTTC.

The chain carries TRBV6-5 and TRBJ1-1; D remains unclear. Per the germline V gene, CDR1 is MNHEY and CDR2 is SVGAGI. This CDR3 is 14 amino acids long. The germline V and J ends were trimmed by 2 bases and 3 bases, with 10 bases remaining between them. This CDR3 is CASSYHGRDTEAFF. CDR3 sequence (DNA): TGTGCCAGCAGTTACCACGGGAGGGACACTGAAGCTTTCTTT.

This chain joins TRBV20-1 and TRBJ2-5; D may match TRBD1 or TRBD2 (7 bases each). This CDR3 has 14 residues. Germline V gene data show CDR1 as DFQATT and CDR2 as SNEGSKA (reference sequence). V lost 6 bases to trimming and J lost 4 bases, with 18 bases between them. The CDR3 is CSAPDRWGGETQYF. The DNA of the CDR3 is TGCAGTGCGCCGGACAGGTGGGGGGGAGAGACCCAGTACTTC.

The J gene is TRBJ2-7, the V gene TRBV7-2; D is unclear. The CDR3 is made up of 13 amino acids. V was trimmed by 5 bases and J by 6 bases, leaving 14 bases between them. Germline CDR1 SGHTA, CDR2 FQGNSA. The CDR3 DNA follows: TGTGCCAGCAGCCGTCCCCCCTCCGGCGAGCAGTACTTC. Translating gives CASSRPPSGEQYF.

J is TRBJ2-1 and V is TRBV5-1; D is unresolved. V lost 4 bases, J lost 0 bases, and 14 bases lay in between. Germline loops: CDR1 SGHRS, CDR2 YFSETQ. The CDR3 has 16 residues. The CDR3 here is CASSIYSISSYNEQFF. DNA for the CDR3: TGCGCCAGCAGCATATACTCTATCAGCTCCTACAATGAGCAGTTCTTC.

This clonotype came up a few times. The rearrangement joins TRBV7-9 to TRBJ2-5; a possible D gene is TRBD2 (7 bases). Germline V gives CDR1 SEHNR, CDR2 FQNEAQ (reference sequence). The CDR3 is made up of 12 amino acids. V was trimmed by 4 bases and J by 10 bases, leaving 13 bases between them. CDR3 sequence: CASSSWEGGQYF. The CDR3 DNA sequence: TGTGCCAGCAGCTCCTGGGAGGGGGGCCAGTACTTC. The variable domain in full, completed from reference TRBV7-9 and TRBJ2-5, reads DTGVSQNPRHKITKRGQNVTFRCDPISEHNRLYWYRQTLGQGPEFLTYFQNEAQLEKSRLLSDRFSAERPKGSFSTLEIQRTEQGDSAMYLCASSSWEGGQYFGPGTRLLVL.

Points on this clonotype: A much larger clone differs by one base, so this may be a read error. V is TRBV20-1 and J is TRBJ2-1; possibly TRBD2 for D (6 bases). In germline, CDR1 is DFQATT, CDR2 SNEGSKA (reference sequence). The CDR3 extends over 16 amino acids. The CDR3 sequence is CCARDYGGSASDEQFF. CDR3 nucleotide sequence: TGCTGTGCTAGAGATTACGGAGGGAGTGCTTCGGATGAGCAGTTCTTC.

CDR3 protein: CASSLTGRSTDTQYF. DNA of the CDR3: TGCGCCAGCAGCTTAACAGGAAGAAGCACAGATACGCAGTATTTT. The chain links TRBV5-1 to TRBJ2-3; D may be TRBD1 (5 bases). CDR1 is SGHRS, CDR2 YFSETQ, per germline. The CDR3 consists of 15 residues. The V end was cut by 2 bases, the J end by 0 bases, with 10 bases between.

This clonotype has a handful of counts. The rearrangement uses TRBV20-1 and TRBJ1-4, with D maybe TRBD1 (5 bases). Germline CDR1 and CDR2: DFQATT and SNEGSKA (reference sequence). Trimming stripped 4 bases from V and 6 bases from J, with 9 bases between. This CDR3 comprises 12 residues. CDR3 nucleotides: TGCAGTGCTATGGGACGGTATGAAAAACTGTTTTTT. It codes for CSAMGRYEKLFF.

V gene TRBV20-1 combines with J gene TRBJ2-6, with D perhaps matching TRBD2 (6 bases). Germline CDR1 and CDR2: DFQATT and SNEGSKA (reference sequence). Trimming removed 4 bases at V and 0 bases at J, with 13 bases between. This CDR3 has 16 residues. CDR3 DNA: TGCAGTGCTACCAAGCGGGTCCGCTCTGGGGCCAACGTCCTGACTTTC. This sequence encodes CSATKRVRSGANVLTF.

This clonotype was seen only a few times. The rearrangement links TRBV6-2 or TRBV6-3 to TRBJ1-5; D is undetermined. V lost 6 bases, J lost 1 base, and 16 bases lay in between. The germline V gene encodes CDR1 MNHEY and CDR2 SVGEGT. The CDR3 is made up of 16 amino acids. CDR3 sequence: CASRTDRVRSNQPQHF. The CDR3 DNA is TGTGCCAGCAGGACCGATAGGGTGAGAAGCAATCAGCCCCAGCATTTT.

The chain combines TRBV28 with TRBJ2-5; the D gene is possibly TRBD2 (6 bases). V was clipped by 6 bases and J by 2 bases, with 16 bases between them. From germline, CDR1 is MDHEN and CDR2 SYDVKM. The CDR3 covers 15 residues. DNA for the CDR3: TGTGCCAGCAGGTTCAGCGGGTGGGGGCAAGAGACCCAGTACTTC. Residues: CASRFSGWGQETQYF.

This clonotype was detected only a few times. This sequence joins TRBV20-1 and TRBJ2-7; TRBD1 matches 10 bases. Per the germline V gene, CDR1 is DFQATT and CDR2 is SNEGSKA (reference sequence). V trimming: 4 bases; J trimming: 11 bases; junction bases outside the gene matches: 5. CDR3 length equals 11 residues. The CDR3 region has the DNA TGCAGTGCTAAGAAAGGGACAGGGGAGTACTTC. Translating it yields CSAKKGTGEYF.

This clonotype was detected ten times or more. The J gene is TRBJ2-4, the V gene TRBV20-1; no firm D call. In germline, CDR1 is DFQATT, CDR2 SNEGSKA (reference sequence). With 8 bases removed from V and 1 base from J, the gap between germline ends came to 9 bases. The CDR3 runs 12 residues. As DNA, the CDR3 is TGCAGTACGATGGGGGCCAAAAACATTCAGTACTTC. Its protein product is CSTMGAKNIQYF.

In this sample, this clonotype turned up a few times. The gene calls are TRBV6-2 or TRBV6-3 and TRBJ2-3, with 9 bases matching TRBD1. The trim removed 8 bases at V and 3 bases at J, leaving 9 bases unmatched. Germline V gene data show CDR1 as MNHEY and CDR2 as SVGEGT. CDR3 length: 15 residues. CDR3 in DNA: TGTGCCAGCCTCGCCGGGACAGGGTGGACAGATACGCAGTATTTT. Translated: CASLAGTGWTDTQYF.

This clonotype was recorded a few times. V usage is TRBV27 and J usage is TRBJ2-1, with TRBD2 matching 8 bases. The CDR3 is made up of 16 amino acids. Per the germline V gene, CDR1 is MNHEY and CDR2 is SMNVEV (reference sequence). V shed 3 bases, J shed 0 bases, and the junction held 4 bases outside the gene matches. The CDR3 DNA reads TGTGCCAGCAGTTTCGGACTAGCCGCCTCCTACAATGAGCAGTTCTTC. Amino acids: CASSFGLAASYNEQFF.

The chain links TRBV20-1 to TRBJ1-1, with D possibly TRBD1 on 5 matching bases. This CDR3 has 14 amino acids. The germline gives CDR1 DFQATT, CDR2 SNEGSKA (reference sequence). Trimming removed 0 bases from V and 1 base from J, with 9 bases in between. CDR3 sequence: CSARDPGENTEAFF. The CDR3 DNA reads as TGCAGTGCTAGAGATCCGGGGGAGAACACTGAAGCTTTCTTT.

At least ten counts were recorded for this clonotype. The chain's CDR3 is CAISRTAGAGGPSYNEQFF. The CDR3 DNA is TGTGCCATCAGTAGGACCGCGGGGGCGGGGGGCCCCTCCTACAATGAGCAGTTCTTC. The J gene is TRBJ2-1, the V gene TRBV10-3; TRBD2 agrees at 8 bases. This CDR3 is 19 amino acids long. Germline V gene data show CDR1 as ENHRY and CDR2 as SYGVKD. Trimming took 5 bases from V and 0 from J; bases not matched to a gene: 15.

This clonotype showed up many times. The CDR3 region is CSIYRDRATDTQYF. The CDR3 DNA reads as TGCAGCATCTACCGGGACAGGGCCACAGATACGCAGTATTTT. The genes are TRBV29-1 and TRBJ2-3, with TRBD1 identical over 9 bases. The CDR3 sequence is 14 residues long. V was pared by 8 bases and J by 2 bases, with 8 bases of the junction left unmatched. Germline CDR1 and CDR2: SQVTM and ANQGSEA.